The rows below give T cell receptor beta chains drawn from one sample of a study of early T cells in non-severe SARS-CoV-2 infection. One entry per CDR3 protein, called by TCRdb with MiXCR from the 5' RACE reads. Altogether about 69,000 distinct CDR3 sequences are present, about 4.9% being singletons, with the ten largest covering 3% to 4%. The sample in question was whole blood, obtained at baseline. Receptor source: an adult who was a healthcare worker with PCR-confirmed SARS-CoV-2 infection or an uninfected control (not recorded which). The donor label of this sample is uncertain. Both conserved end residues are part of each CDR3. Fields, in order: D gene, V gene, clone size, J gene, CDR3 protein, CDR3 DNA. A D gene is named only where the DNA matches it firmly. Clone size, where shown, is once, few, many, or a class for clones that have expanded.

>NA|TRBV20-1|NA|TRBJ2-3
CSARLPGGRTDTQYF
TGCAGTGCTAGGCTACCGGGGGGCCGCACAGATACGCAGTATTTT
>TRBD1|TRBV11-3|few|TRBJ2-2
CASSPKGTGGITGELFF
TGTGCCAGCAGCCCGAAGGGGACAGGGGGCATCACCGGGGAGCTGTTTTTT
>NA|TRBV12-3/TRBV12-4|many|TRBJ2-4
CASSLVAGHLAKNIQYF
TGTGCCAGCAGTTTAGTCGCCGGCCACCTAGCCAAAAACATTCAGTACTTC
>NA|TRBV28|few|TRBJ1-4
CASCTPGMNEKLFF
TGTGCCAGCTGCACGCCGGGGATGAATGAAAAACTGTTTTTT
>NA|TRBV6-2/TRBV6-3|many|TRBJ2-7
CATIRMGGEQYF
TGTGCCACCATCCGAATGGGGGGCGAGCAGTACTTC
>TRBD1|TRBV7-8|NA|TRBJ1-1
CASSPPGQPIEAFF
TGTGCCAGCAGCCCCCCGGGACAGCCTATTGAAGCTTTCTTT
>NA|TRBV19|many|TRBJ1-4
CASSIKRTAESEKLFF
TGTGCCAGTAGTATCAAGAGGACCGCCGAAAGTGAAAAACTGTTTTTT
>NA|TRBV7-6|many|TRBJ2-5
CASSPSAKYQETQYF
TGTGCCAGCAGCCCCTCAGCGAAGTACCAAGAGACCCAGTACTTC
>NA|TRBV14|many|TRBJ1-4
CASSQGLGIVEKLFF
TGTGCCAGCAGCCAAGGGTTAGGGATCGTCGAAAAACTGTTTTTT
>TRBD1|TRBV12-3/TRBV12-4|many|TRBJ2-1
CASSKPGQGRKNEQFF
TGTGCCAGCAGTAAACCGGGACAGGGAAGGAAAAATGAGCAGTTCTTC
>TRBD1|TRBV7-9|NA|TRBJ1-2
CASSSTGDGYTF
TGTGCCAGCAGCTCTACAGGGGATGGCTACACCTTC
>NA|TRBV6-5|many|TRBJ1-6
CASSAFLPEGISPLHF
TGTGCCAGCAGTGCTTTCCTACCAGAGGGAATTTCACCCCTCCACTTT
>NA|TRBV29-1|many|TRBJ2-5
CSASALVQETQYF
TGCAGCGCTAGCGCCCTAGTGCAAGAGACCCAGTACTTC
>TRBD2|TRBV12-3/TRBV12-4|many|TRBJ2-1
CASSSRLAGGYNEQFF
TGTGCCAGCAGTTCCCGACTAGCGGGGGGATACAATGAGCAGTTCTTC
>TRBD1|TRBV30|many|TRBJ1-5
CAWNRGQGRNQPQHF
TGTGCCTGGAACCGGGGACAGGGACGCAATCAGCCCCAGCATTTT
>TRBD2|TRBV24-1|many|TRBJ2-2
CATSDWTSGLGPFKTGELFF
TGTGCCACCAGTGATTGGACTAGCGGGCTCGGCCCCTTCAAGACCGGGGAGCTGTTTTTT
>TRBD2|TRBV30|NA|TRBJ2-1
CAWSRLAASYNEQFF
TGTGCCTGGAGTCGTCTAGCGGCTTCTTACAATGAGCAGTTCTTC
>NA|TRBV5-6|few|TRBJ2-4
CASSSPGRLAKNIQYF
TGTGCCAGCAGCTCCCCGGGGAGACTAGCCAAAAACATTCAGTACTTC
>TRBD2|TRBV7-2|NA|TRBJ2-5
CASSFWTSGVETQYF
TGTGCCAGCAGCTTCTGGACTAGCGGGGTGGAGACCCAGTACTTC
>TRBD1|TRBV15|NA|TRBJ2-7
CATSQGQGLLEQYF
TGTGCCACCAGCCAGGGACAGGGTCTTCTCGAGCAGTACTTC
>TRBD1|TRBV7-2|many|TRBJ1-5
CASSMPGQGNQPQHF
TGTGCCAGCAGCATGCCGGGACAGGGGAATCAGCCCCAGCATTTT
>TRBD1|TRBV6-1|NA|TRBJ2-3
CASVTGTGASVGTDTQYF
TGTGCCAGCGTGACCGGGACAGGGGCCTCCGTGGGAACAGATACGCAGTATTTT
>NA|TRBV19|NA|TRBJ2-7
CASSPGPGWEQYF
TGTGCCAGTAGTCCCGGGCCCGGTTGGGAGCAGTACTTC
>NA|TRBV10-3|few|TRBJ1-5
CATSTWDPSNQPQHF
TGTGCCACCTCTACCTGGGACCCTTCAAATCAGCCCCAGCATTTT
>NA|TRBV6-1|few|TRBJ2-2
CASSELGTLSGELFF
TGTGCCAGCAGTGAATTGGGAACCCTAAGCGGGGAGCTGTTTTTT
>NA|TRBV4-3|many|TRBJ1-2
CASSQDFTQGRGYGYTF
TGCGCCAGCAGCCAAGATTTTACCCAGGGAAGAGGGTATGGCTACACCTTC
>TRBD2|TRBV4-3|few|TRBJ2-3
CASSRESGIPDTQYF
TGCGCCAGCAGCCGAGAAAGCGGGATACCAGATACGCAGTATTTT
>NA|TRBV18|few|TRBJ1-1
CASSPGIRRDTEAFF
TGTGCCAGCTCACCTGGCATCCGGAGGGACACTGAAGCTTTCTTT
>TRBD1|TRBV15|many|TRBJ2-1
CATSRDWDRLYNEQFF
TGTGCCACCAGCAGAGATTGGGACAGACTATACAATGAGCAGTTCTTC
>TRBD1|TRBV12-3/TRBV12-4|many|TRBJ2-7
CASSLPGTGGVYEQYF
TGTGCCAGCAGCCTCCCCGGGACAGGGGGCGTCTACGAGCAGTACTTC
>TRBD1|TRBV20-1|many|TRBJ1-3
CSARTGTGLNTIYF
TGCAGTGCTAGGACCGGGACAGGGTTAAACACCATATATTTT
>TRBD2|TRBV7-2|few|TRBJ2-5
CASSLTSGGEETQYF
TGTGCCAGCAGCTTAACTAGCGGGGGGGAAGAGACCCAGTACTTC
>TRBD1|TRBV20-1|many|TRBJ2-7
CSAIRTGTVSYEQYF
TGCAGTGCAATTCGAACCGGGACAGTCTCCTACGAGCAGTACTTC
>NA|TRBV19|few|TRBJ2-7
CASSGGYYEQYF
TGTGCCAGTAGTGGCGGGTACTACGAGCAGTACTTC
>NA|TRBV25-1|many|TRBJ1-1
CASRLMNTEAFF
TGTGCCAGCAGGCTCATGAACACTGAAGCTTTCTTT
>NA|TRBV13|NA|TRBJ2-4
CASSLGEAKNIQYF
TGTGCCAGCAGCTTGGGAGAGGCCAAAAACATTCAGTACTTC
>NA|TRBV6-1|few|TRBJ2-3
CASIEGPLDTQYF
TGTGCCAGCATCGAGGGCCCCTTGGATACGCAGTATTTT
>NA|TRBV27|NA|TRBJ2-5
CASSLTSQETQYF
TGTGCCAGCAGTTTGACTAGCCAAGAGACCCAGTACTTC
>NA|TRBV29-1|many|TRBJ1-4
CSVWRNNEKLFF
TGCAGCGTTTGGCGGAATAATGAAAAACTGTTTTTT
>NA|TRBV1|many|TRBJ2-7
CTSGLTRRGKSSYEQYF
TGCACCAGTGGATTAACGCGGAGGGGAAAAAGCTCCTACGAGCAGTACTTC
>TRBD2|TRBV27|many|TRBJ2-7
CASSPRLAGGLHEQYF
TGTGCCAGCAGTCCCCGGCTAGCGGGGGGACTCCACGAGCAGTACTTC
>NA|TRBV2|NA|TRBJ2-2
CASSEPSSNTGELFF
TGTGCCAGCAGTGAGCCCAGTTCAAACACCGGGGAGCTGTTTTTT
>NA|TRBV9|many|TRBJ1-2
CASSVSGSYGYTF
TGTGCCAGCAGCGTTTCAGGGAGCTATGGCTACACCTTC
>NA|TRBV7-9|many|TRBJ2-5
CASSQPKGTYQETQYF
TGTGCCAGCAGCCAACCTAAAGGGACGTACCAAGAGACCCAGTACTTC
>NA|TRBV7-6|NA|TRBJ2-3
CASSFGAASTDTQYF
TGTGCCAGCAGCTTCGGGGCCGCTAGCACAGATACGCAGTATTTT
>NA|TRBV11-2|NA|TRBJ2-5
CASSRLTTGETQYF
TGTGCCAGCAGCCGTTTGACTACTGGGGAGACCCAGTACTTC
>TRBD2|TRBV10-1|NA|TRBJ2-2
CASSRWTSGGAGGELFF
TGCGCCAGCAGTCGATGGACTAGCGGGGGCGCCGGCGGGGAGCTGTTTTTT
>NA|TRBV2|few|TRBJ2-2
CASNWEGASTGELFF
TGTGCCAGCAATTGGGAGGGGGCGAGCACCGGGGAGCTGTTTTTT
>TRBD2|TRBV7-2|few|TRBJ2-3
CASSFSGGIDTQYF
TGTGCCAGCAGCTTTAGCGGGGGGATTGATACGCAGTATTTT
>NA|TRBV9|many|TRBJ1-2
CASSGQTANYGYTF
TGTGCCAGCAGCGGACAGACAGCGAACTATGGCTACACCTTC
>NA|TRBV20-1|many|TRBJ1-5
CSARRAAANQPQHF
TGCAGTGCCCGCCGGGCGGCCGCAAATCAGCCCCAGCATTTT
>TRBD2|TRBV20-1|many|TRBJ2-1
CSANQLTSGGVGEQFF
TGCAGTGCTAACCAACTGACTAGCGGGGGGGTAGGTGAGCAGTTCTTC
>NA|TRBV20-1|NA|TRBJ1-6
CSARDVTGDSPLHF
TGCAGTGCTAGAGATGTGACAGGAGATTCACCCCTCCACTTT
>NA|TRBV20-1|few|TRBJ2-7
CSARDDPQQYF
TGCAGTGCTAGAGATGACCCCCAGCAGTACTTC
>TRBD1|TRBV5-6|many|TRBJ1-3
CASSLPGQLTGNTIYF
TGTGCCAGCAGCTTGCCGGGACAGCTAACTGGAAACACCATATATTTT
>NA|TRBV2|few|TRBJ1-6
CASSSDRIYNSPLHF
TGTGCCAGCAGTTCCGACAGGATCTATAATTCACCCCTCCACTTT